This TCR beta chain came from a study of blood T cell repertoires in COVID-19. The assay was immunoSEQ multiplex PCR, and TCRdb's table has in-frame clones only and misses some. The table has about 150,000 clones, 75% to 85% seen once; the top ten hold around a tenth. Trimming pared 1 base from V and 0 bases from J, leaving 11 bases between. Germline assignment: CDR1 SGHRS and CDR2 YFSETQ. CDR3 length: 16 residues. Sequenced input: peripheral blood. The chain recombines TRBV5-1 with TRBJ1-3; D unresolved. The source is a woman aged 50 to 60 with acute or convalescent COVID-19. The CDR3 is CASSLSVPSSGNTIYF. Here the CDR3 DNA reads TGCGCCAGCAGCTTGTCCGTCCCGAGCTCTGGAAACACCATATATTTT.